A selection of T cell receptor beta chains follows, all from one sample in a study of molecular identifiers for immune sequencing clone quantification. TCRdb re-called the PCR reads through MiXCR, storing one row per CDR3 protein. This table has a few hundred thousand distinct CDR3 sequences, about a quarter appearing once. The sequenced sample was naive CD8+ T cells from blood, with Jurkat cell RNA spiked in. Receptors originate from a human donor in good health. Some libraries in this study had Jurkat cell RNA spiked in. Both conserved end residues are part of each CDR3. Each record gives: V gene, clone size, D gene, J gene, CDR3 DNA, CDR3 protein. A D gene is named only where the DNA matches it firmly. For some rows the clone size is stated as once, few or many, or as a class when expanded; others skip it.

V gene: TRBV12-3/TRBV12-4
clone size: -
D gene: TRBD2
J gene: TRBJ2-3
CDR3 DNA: TGTGCCAGCAGTGCGCTTTCTAGCGGGGAGAGCACAGATACGCAGTATTTT
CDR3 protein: CASSALSSGESTDTQYF

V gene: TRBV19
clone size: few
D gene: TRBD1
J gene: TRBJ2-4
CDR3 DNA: TGTGCCAGTAGTCCAGGGACAGGGAAAAGAAACATTCAGTACTTC
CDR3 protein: CASSPGTGKRNIQYF

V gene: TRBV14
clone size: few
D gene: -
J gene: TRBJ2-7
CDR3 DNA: TGTGCCAGCAGCGACACAGGGTCGAGCTCCTACGAGCAGTACTTC
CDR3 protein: CASSDTGSSSYEQYF

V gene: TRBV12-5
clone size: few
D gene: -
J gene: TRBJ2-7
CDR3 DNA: TGTGCTAGTGGGGCGGGTGTTAACTCCTACGAGCAGTACTTC
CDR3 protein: CASGAGVNSYEQYF

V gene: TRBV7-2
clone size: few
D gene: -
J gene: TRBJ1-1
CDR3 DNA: TGTGCCAGCAGCGGTCGGGTCCCCCCCGATGAGAACACTGAAGCTTTCTTT
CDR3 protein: CASSGRVPPDENTEAFF

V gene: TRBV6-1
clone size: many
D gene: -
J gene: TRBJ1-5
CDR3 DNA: TGTGCCAGCAGTGAAGGTGTAAGCTCGGATCAGCCCCAGCATTTT
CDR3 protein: CASSEGVSSDQPQHF

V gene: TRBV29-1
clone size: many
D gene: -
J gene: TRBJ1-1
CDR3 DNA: TGCAGCGTTAGGGAGGGAGTTGAAGCTTTCTTT
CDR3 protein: CSVREGVEAFF

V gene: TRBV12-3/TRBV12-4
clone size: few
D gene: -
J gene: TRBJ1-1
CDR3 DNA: TGTGCCAGCAGTCGGGACAACTCGAACACTGAAGCTTTCTTT
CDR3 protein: CASSRDNSNTEAFF

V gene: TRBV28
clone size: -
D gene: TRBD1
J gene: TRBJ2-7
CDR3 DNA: TGTGCCAGCAGTTTCCGATCAGGGGGCGGCGAGCAGTACTTC
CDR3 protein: CASSFRSGGGEQYF

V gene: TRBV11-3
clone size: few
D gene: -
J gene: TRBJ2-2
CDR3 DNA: TGTGCCAGCAGCTCGGATCCGAACACCGGGGAGCTGTTTTTT
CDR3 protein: CASSSDPNTGELFF

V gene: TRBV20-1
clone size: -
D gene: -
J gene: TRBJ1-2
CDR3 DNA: TGCAGTGCTAGAGAACTAAAAAGAGGGACATCGACCGCCTATGGCTACACCTTC
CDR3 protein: CSARELKRGTSTAYGYTF

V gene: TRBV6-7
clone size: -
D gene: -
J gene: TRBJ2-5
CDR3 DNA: TGTGCCAGCGAACGGGGGGAGACCCAGTACTTC
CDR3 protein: CASERGETQYF

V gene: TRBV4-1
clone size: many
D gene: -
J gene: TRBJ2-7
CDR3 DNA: TGCGCCAGCAGCCAAGGGACGTGGTACGAGCAGTACTTC
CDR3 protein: CASSQGTWYEQYF

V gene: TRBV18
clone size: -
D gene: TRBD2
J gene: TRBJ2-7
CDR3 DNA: TGTGCCAGCTCACCACGGATTAGCGGGGGGGCCGCGGAAGAGCAGTACTTC
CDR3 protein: CASSPRISGGAAEEQYF

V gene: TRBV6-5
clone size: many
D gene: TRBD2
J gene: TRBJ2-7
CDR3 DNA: TGTGCCAGCAGTTACTCGGAGCGGGGGGCACCTTACGAGCAGTACTTC
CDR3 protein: CASSYSERGAPYEQYF

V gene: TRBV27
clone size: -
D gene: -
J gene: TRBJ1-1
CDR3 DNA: TGTGCCAGCAGGACAGATGCAATGAACACTGAAGCTTTCTTT
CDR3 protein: CASRTDAMNTEAFF

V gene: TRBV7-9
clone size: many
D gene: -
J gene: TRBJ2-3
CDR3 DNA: TGTGCCAGCAGCCGGCCGAGCGAAACAGATACGCAGTATTTT
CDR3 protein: CASSRPSETDTQYF

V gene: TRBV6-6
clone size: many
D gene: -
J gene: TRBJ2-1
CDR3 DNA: TGTGCCAGCAGTTTTGGGAGTTCCTACAATGAGCAGTTCTTC
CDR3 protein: CASSFGSSYNEQFF

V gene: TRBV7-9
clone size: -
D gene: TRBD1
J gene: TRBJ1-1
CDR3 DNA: TGTGCCAGCAGCGGAGGGACAGGGGAGAACACTGAAGCTTTCTTT
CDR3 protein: CASSGGTGENTEAFF

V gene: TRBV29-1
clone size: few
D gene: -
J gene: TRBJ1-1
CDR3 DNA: TGCAGCGTTGATGGGGGGCGCGGGGCTGAAGCTCTCTTT
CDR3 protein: CSVDGGRGAEALF

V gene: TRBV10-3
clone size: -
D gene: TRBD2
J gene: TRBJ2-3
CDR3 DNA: TGTGCCATCAAAGCGGCTAGCGGGAGGTGGCCGACCACAGATACGCAGTATTTT
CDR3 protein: CAIKAASGRWPTTDTQYF

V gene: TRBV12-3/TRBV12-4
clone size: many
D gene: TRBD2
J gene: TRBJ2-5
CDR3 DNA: TGTGCCAGCAGTGCTGGGACTAGTCCGACCCAAGAGACCCAGTACTTC
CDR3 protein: CASSAGTSPTQETQYF

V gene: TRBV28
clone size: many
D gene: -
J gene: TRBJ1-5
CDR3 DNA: TGTGCCAGCAGCCCGACCCGCGATCAGGGAAGAAGTAATCAGCCCCAGCATTTT
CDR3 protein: CASSPTRDQGRSNQPQHF

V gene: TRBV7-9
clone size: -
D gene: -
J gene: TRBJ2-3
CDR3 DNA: TGTGCCAGCAGCTTGGAAACAACAGGGTCCGATACGCAGTATTTT
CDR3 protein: CASSLETTGSDTQYF

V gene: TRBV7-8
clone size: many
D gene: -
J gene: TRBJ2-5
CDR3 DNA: TGTGCCAGCAGCTTAGATGAAACAAAGTACCAAGAGACCCAGTACTTC
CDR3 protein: CASSLDETKYQETQYF

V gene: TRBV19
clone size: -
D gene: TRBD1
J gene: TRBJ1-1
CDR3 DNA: TGTGCCAGTAGTACTACAGGGGGTGGGACTGAAGCTTTCTTT
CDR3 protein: CASSTTGGGTEAFF

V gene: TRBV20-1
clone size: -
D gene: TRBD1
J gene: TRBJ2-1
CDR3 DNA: TGCAGTGCACGGACAGGGGGTTTGAATGAGCAGTTCTTC
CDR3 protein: CSARTGGLNEQFF

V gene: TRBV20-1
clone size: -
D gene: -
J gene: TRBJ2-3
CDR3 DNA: TGCAGTGTTATCCCGTATGGGGGGACCACAGATACGCAGTATTTT
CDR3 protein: CSVIPYGGTTDTQYF

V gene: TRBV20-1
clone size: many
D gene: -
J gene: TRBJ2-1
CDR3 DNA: TGCAGTGCTAGAGGTCCGGGAGAGGTAGGTGAGCAGTTCTTC
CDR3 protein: CSARGPGEVGEQFF

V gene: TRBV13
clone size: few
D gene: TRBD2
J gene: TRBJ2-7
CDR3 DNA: TGTGCCAGCAGCTCCTTCGATAGCGGGGGGGTATACGAGCAGTACTTC
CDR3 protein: CASSSFDSGGVYEQYF

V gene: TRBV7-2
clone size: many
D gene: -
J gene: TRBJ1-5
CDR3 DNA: TGTGCCAGCAGGCGAGGGGACAGCAATCAGCCCCAGCATTTT
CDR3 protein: CASRRGDSNQPQHF

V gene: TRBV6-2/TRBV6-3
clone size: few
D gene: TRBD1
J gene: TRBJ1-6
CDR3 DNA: TGTGCCAGCATTCCCGGGACAGGGCGATATTCACCCCTCCACTTT
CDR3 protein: CASIPGTGRYSPLHF

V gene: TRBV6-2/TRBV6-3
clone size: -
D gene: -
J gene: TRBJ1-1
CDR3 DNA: TGTGCCAGCACCCCGAGGGTGGTCACTGAAGCTTTCTTT
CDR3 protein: CASTPRVVTEAFF

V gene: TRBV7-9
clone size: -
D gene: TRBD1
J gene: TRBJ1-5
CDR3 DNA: TGTGCCAGCAGCTGGGGACAGCCTGGTGGGAATCAGCCCCAGCATTTT
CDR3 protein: CASSWGQPGGNQPQHF

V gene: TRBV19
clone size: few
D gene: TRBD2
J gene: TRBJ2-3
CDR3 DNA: TGTGCCAGTAGTATAGTCGGAGCGGGGGGGCAAGATACGCAGTATTTT
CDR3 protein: CASSIVGAGGQDTQYF

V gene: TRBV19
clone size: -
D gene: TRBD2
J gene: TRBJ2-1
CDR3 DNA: TGTGCCAGTAGTTCGGGAGGGAGGACCTACAATGAGCAGTTCTTC
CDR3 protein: CASSSGGRTYNEQFF

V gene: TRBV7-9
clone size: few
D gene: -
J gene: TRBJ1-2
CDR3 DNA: TGTGCCAGCGGATTCGATGATTGGGATGGCTACACCTTC
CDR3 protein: CASGFDDWDGYTF

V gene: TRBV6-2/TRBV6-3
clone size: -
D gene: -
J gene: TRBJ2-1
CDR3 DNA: TGTGCCAGCAGTTACATGACTGTTGGTGAGCAGTTCTTC
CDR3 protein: CASSYMTVGEQFF

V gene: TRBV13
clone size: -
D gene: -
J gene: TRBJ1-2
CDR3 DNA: TGTGCCACCGCGGAGGAGGGGGTAAGCTATGGCTACACCTTC
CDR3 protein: CATAEEGVSYGYTF

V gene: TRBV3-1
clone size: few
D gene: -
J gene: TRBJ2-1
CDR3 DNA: TGTGCCAGCAGCCAAGTCGAAGACTCCCGCAATGAGCAGTTCTTC
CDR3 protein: CASSQVEDSRNEQFF

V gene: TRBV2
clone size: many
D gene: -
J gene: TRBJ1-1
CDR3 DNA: TGTGCCCTCCAATGGGCACAGATGAACACTGAAGCTTTCTTT
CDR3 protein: CALQWAQMNTEAFF

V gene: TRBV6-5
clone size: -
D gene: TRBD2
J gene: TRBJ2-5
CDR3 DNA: TGTGCCAGCAGTTCAAACGCAGGACTAGCGCCCCAAGAGACCCAGTACTTC
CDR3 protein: CASSSNAGLAPQETQYF